The next 31 T cell receptor beta chains were all read from a single sample in a study of cytomegalovirus exposure and HLA in healthy donors. Primers for the PCR totalled 60 Vbeta and 13 Jbeta. The repertoire was sequenced with immunoSEQ multiplex PCR; TCRdb's copy has only in-frame clones and lacks some. This table has 100,000 or so clones, 70% to 85% appearing once. Sequencing input: PBMCs. Receptors originate from a woman aged 18-29 years in good health and CMV-seronegative.

The chain employs TRBV7-2 and TRBJ2-1; a weak D match, TRBD2 (6 bases). Between the trimmed V and J ends, which lost 2 bases and 4 bases, there was a span of 15 bases. The CDR3 covers 16 residues. CDR1 SGHTA and CDR2 FQGNSA come from the germline V gene. CDR3: CASSLFWRVGYNEQFF. CDR3 DNA: TGTGCCAGCAGCTTATTTTGGAGGGTCGGATACAATGAGCAGTTCTTC.

The chain employs TRBV2 and TRBJ2-5, with TRBD1 matching over 7 bases. Germline CDR1 and CDR2: SNHLY and FYNNEI. The CDR3 consists of 13 residues. V shed 9 bases, J shed 5 bases, and the junction held 9 bases outside the gene matches. CDR3 DNA sequence: TGTGCCAGATCACAGGGGTTGATGGAGACCCAGTACTTC. This codes for CARSQGLMETQYF. Full variable domain (missing parts from reference TRBV2 and TRBJ2-5): EPEVTQTPSHQVTQMGQEVILRCVPISNHLYFYWYRQILGQKVEFLVSFYNNEISEKSEIFDDQFSVERPDGSNFTLKIRSTKLEDSAMYFCARSQGLMETQYFGPGTRLLVL.

With regard to this clone: Germline and junction disagree at one end, which may indicate a read error. The V and J genes are TRBV5-4 and TRBJ1-2, with D hard to call. Germline assignment: CDR1 SGHNT and CDR2 YYREEE (reference sequence). The CDR3 sequence is 14 residues long. Here the CDR3 reads CASRLGGRDYGYTF. DNA of the CDR3: TGTGCCAGCAGGTTGGGCGGTCGGGACTATGGCTACACCTTC.

This clone was detected a few times. The CDR3 here is CASSLPGQGDEKLFF. DNA for the CDR3: TGTGCCAGCAGCTTACCGGGACAGGGGGATGAAAAACTGTTTTTT. The J gene is TRBJ1-4, the V gene TRBV7-9; 11 positions match TRBD1. The junction had 2 bases not matched to a gene; V was cut back by 2 bases and J by 6 bases. From germline, CDR1 is SEHNR and CDR2 FQNEAQ (reference sequence). The CDR3 sequence is 15 residues long.

The gene calls are TRBV5-6 and TRBJ2-7; 8 nucleotides agree with TRBD1. The length of the CDR3 is 15 residues. Germline assignment: CDR1 SGHDT and CDR2 YYEEEE. The J segment lost 2 bases and the V segment lost 4 bases, leaving 8 bases of the junction unmatched. The CDR3 loop is CASSHVADRAYEQYF. The CDR3 nucleotides are TGTGCCAGCAGCCATGTGGCGGACAGGGCCTACGAGCAGTACTTC.

The chain's CDR3 is CASSQSLAASTDTQYF. CDR3 sequence (DNA): TGTGCCAGCAGCCAGAGTCTAGCGGCTAGCACAGATACGCAGTATTTT. V gene TRBV7-9 combines with J gene TRBJ2-3; 7 bases are shared with TRBD2. The V and J ends lost 5 bases and 0 bases, in that order; junction bases with no gene match: 8. This CDR3 has 16 residues. Germline CDR1 SEHNR, CDR2 FQNEAQ (reference sequence).

In this sample, this clone turned up a few times. This chain links TRBV7-9 with TRBJ1-3; 8 nucleotides align to TRBD1. CDR3 length: 15 residues. The J segment lost 0 bases and the V segment lost 5 bases, leaving 3 bases of the junction unmatched. CDR1 is SEHNR and CDR2 is FQNEAQ in the germline V gene (reference sequence). DNA of the CDR3: TGTGCCAGCAGCCCTACAGGGGGCTCTGGAAACACCATATATTTT. Translation: CASSPTGGSGNTIYF.

This clone appeared a single time. The V and J genes are TRBV4-2 and TRBJ2-2; 8 nucleotides agree with TRBD2. Germline V gene lookup returns CDR1 LGHNA and CDR2 YNFKEQ. V was clipped by 1 base and J by 5 bases; unmatched bases: 12. The CDR3 spans 18 residues. In DNA form, the CDR3 reads TGTGCCAGCAGCCAAGCCGCCGGGGTCGGGAGGGGGACCGGGGAGCTGTTTTTT. Protein: CASSQAAGVGRGTGELFF.

The chain joins TRBV5-5 to TRBJ2-7; perhaps TRBD1 as D (5 bases). This CDR3 is 16 amino acids long. The germline CDR1 and CDR2 sequences are SGHKS and YYEKEE (reference sequence). Trimming left V 6 bases short and J 0 bases short, with 19 bases between. For the CDR3, the DNA is TGTGCCAGCATCGAGCGCTTGGACAAACTCTCCTACGAGCAGTACTTC. This gives the protein CASIERLDKLSYEQYF.

V is TRBV5-8 and J is TRBJ2-5; 11 nucleotides line up with TRBD2. The better agreement between TRBJ2-7 and the DNA end casts doubt on the J call. The CDR3 is 16 amino acids. Germline V gene data show CDR1 as SGHTS and CDR2 as YDEGEE. CDR3 loop: CASSRLSGRESYEQYF. As DNA, the CDR3 is TGTGCCAGCAGTCGCCTTAGCGGGAGGGAGAGCTACGAGCAGTACTTC.

The chain recombines TRBV28 with TRBJ2-7; tentatively, D is TRBD1 (6 bases). The V end lost 4 bases, the J end lost 0 bases, and 16 bases lay between the germline ends. This CDR3 has 16 amino acids. Germline CDR1 and CDR2: MDHEN and SYDVKM. DNA for the CDR3: TGTGCCAGCAGTTCAGAGGACAGAAGGAGCTCCTACGAGCAGTACTTC. Protein sequence: CASSSEDRRSSYEQYF.

The chain uses TRBV4-1 and TRBJ2-7, with D perhaps matching TRBD1 (6 bases). V lost 3 bases and J 0 bases, leaving 18 bases between the germline ends. Per germline, CDR1 MGHRA and CDR2 YSYEKL. This CDR3 is built from 17 residues. The CDR3 sequence is CASSQDWTAMSSYEQYF. CDR3 DNA sequence: TGCGCCAGCAGCCAGGACTGGACAGCCATGAGCTCCTACGAGCAGTACTTC.

This clone was counted once. V is TRBV4-2 and J is TRBJ1-6, with D tentatively TRBD1 (5 bases). The CDR3 consists of 15 residues. Deletions cut 4 bases from V and 12 bases from J, with 19 bases between. Germline CDR1 is LGHNA and CDR2 is YNFKEQ. CDR3 sequence: CASSPPTLGGRPLHF. The CDR3 region has the DNA TGTGCCAGCAGCCCCCCGACCCTCGGGGGAAGACCCCTCCACTTT.

This chain connects TRBV5-1 to TRBJ1-2, with 9 bases lining up with TRBD1. The V segment lost 3 bases and the J segment 7 bases; nucleotides outside the gene matches: 4. The CDR3 has 13 residues. The germline V gene has CDR1 SGHRS and CDR2 YFSETQ. The CDR3: CASSSDRGSGYTF. The CDR3 region has the DNA TGCGCCAGCAGCTCGGACAGGGGATCTGGCTACACCTTC. Based on the CDR3 plus reference TRBV5-1 and TRBJ1-2, the full variable domain is KAGVTQTPRYLIKTRGQQVTLSCSPISGHRSVSWYQQTPGQGLQFLFEYFSETQRNKGNFPGRFSGRQFSNSRSEMNVSTLELGDSALYLCASSSDRGSGYTFGSGTRLTVV.

This clone showed up just once. J is TRBJ2-2 and V is TRBV13; tentative D call: TRBD1 (6 bases). The germline CDR1 and CDR2 sequences are PRHDT and FYEKMQ (reference sequence). The ends were cut back, 1 base at V and 1 base at J, with 7 bases in the middle. This CDR3 region has 15 residues. In DNA, the CDR3 is TGTGCCAGCAGCTTAGCCAGGGGGAACACCGGGGAGCTGTTTTTT. It codes for CASSLARGNTGELFF.

The chain carries TRBV6-5 and TRBJ2-3, with a tentative D call TRBD1 (5 bases). Germline CDR1 is MNHEY and CDR2 is SVGAGI. The V end lost 8 bases, the J end lost 3 bases, and 12 bases lay between the germline ends. The CDR3 runs 13 residues. CDR3 sequence (DNA): TGTGCCAGCGTCGGCAGGGCGACAGATACGCAGTATTTT. Translation gives CASVGRATDTQYF.

The V call is TRBV27, the J call TRBJ1-5, with D hard to call. Trimming pared 2 bases from V and 7 bases from J, leaving 9 bases between. Looked up from germline, CDR1 is MNHEY and CDR2 is SMNVEV (reference sequence). The CDR3 is made up of 13 amino acids. CDR3 DNA: TGTGCCAGCAGTTTAGCGTTTCGGCAGCCCCAGCATTTT. Amino acid sequence: CASSLAFRQPQHF.

J is TRBJ1-2 and V is TRBV29-1; 7 bases match TRBD1. The germline gives CDR1 SQVTM, CDR2 ANQGSEA. Trimming removed 0 bases from V and 1 base from J; junction bases left unmatched: 2. The CDR3 is 14 residues long. The CDR3 here is CSVEEQGFNYGYTF. CDR3 sequence (DNA): TGCAGCGTTGAAGAACAGGGGTTTAACTATGGCTACACCTTC.

The chain is built from TRBV28 and TRBJ1-5; TRBD1 is a possible D gene (6 bases). V lost 7 bases, J lost 1 base, and 8 bases lay in between. Germline values: CDR1 MDHEN, CDR2 SYDVKM. This CDR3 has 13 amino acids. The chain's CDR3 is CASIDRSNQPQHF. CDR3 bases: TGTGCCAGCATCGACAGGAGCAATCAGCCCCAGCATTTT.

The CDR3 DNA follows: TGTGCCAGCAGCTTTCTCCGGCAGGTCAACTATGGCTACACCTTC. This encodes CASSFLRQVNYGYTF. The gene calls are TRBV7-9 and TRBJ1-2; no definite D call. Germline V lookup: CDR1 SEHNR, CDR2 FQNEAQ (reference sequence). This CDR3 is built from 15 residues. Trimming cost V 3 bases and J 2 bases, with 13 bases left between them.

The J gene is TRBJ2-1, the V gene TRBV9; D perhaps matches TRBD2 (5 bases). Germline V gene lookup returns CDR1 SGDLS and CDR2 YYNGEE. Between the trimmed V and J ends, which lost 0 bases and 10 bases, there was a span of 14 bases. The length of the CDR3 is 14 residues. In DNA form, the CDR3 reads TGTGCCAGCAGCGTAGTCTCCGGGGTCCGGGAGCAGTTCTTC. As protein: CASSVVSGVREQFF.

This clone has a handful of counts. The CDR3 nucleotides read TGTGCCAGTAGCCCGGTCGTAATGAACACTGAAGCTTTCTTT. It specifies CASSPVVMNTEAFF. The chain joins TRBV19 to TRBJ1-1; no clear D gene. Trimming stripped 6 bases from V and 0 bases from J, with 11 bases between. CDR3 length: 14 amino acids. Germline V CDR1 and CDR2: LNHDA, SQIVND (reference sequence).

This chain connects TRBV7-8 to TRBJ2-5; 7 bases are shared with TRBD1. Trimming removed 5 bases from V and 2 bases from J; junction bases left unmatched: 2. The CDR3 is 13 residues long. Germline V lookup: CDR1 SGHVS, CDR2 FQNEAQ. CDR3 bases: TGTGCCAGCAGCCCCAGGGGGCAAGAGACCCAGTACTTC. It yields the protein CASSPRGQETQYF.

Written as DNA, the CDR3 is TGTGCCAGCTCACCACGGGGTCGACAGGGGAACGGCTACACCTTC. Translating it yields CASSPRGRQGNGYTF. The chain combines TRBV18 with TRBJ1-2, with TRBD1 identical over 8 bases. The CDR3 totals 15 residues. V lost 1 base and J lost 8; bases outside the gene matches: 9. Germline assignment: CDR1 KGHSH and CDR2 LQKENI. Combining the CDR3 with reference TRBV18 and TRBJ1-2 gives the whole variable domain NAGVMQNPRHLVRRRGQEARLRCSPMKGHSHVYWYRQLPEEGLKFMVYLQKENIIDESGMPKERFSAEFPKEGPSILRIQQVVRGDSAAYFCASSPRGRQGNGYTFGSGTRLTVV.

This chain uses TRBV7-2 with TRBJ1-3, with TRBD1 matching 11 bases. The CDR3 loop spans 16 amino acids. Trimming at V came to 5 bases and at J to 5 bases, leaving 8 bases not matched to a gene. Germline CDR1 SGHTA, CDR2 FQGNSA. CDR3 coding DNA: TGTGCCAGCAGCCCTTCGGGACAGGGGGTTCGAAACACCATATATTTT. This codes for CASSPSGQGVRNTIYF.

J is TRBJ1-5 and V is TRBV6-1; tentative D call: TRBD1 (6 bases). The CDR3 extends over 14 amino acids. V lost 6 bases and J lost 8, with 17 bases in between. Looked up from germline, CDR1 is MNHNS and CDR2 is SASEGT. The CDR3 coding sequence is TGTGCCAGCAGGGGGCACACACAGGGAGAGCCCCAGCATTTT. Translation: CASRGHTQGEPQHF.

The chain links TRBV2 to TRBJ2-1; TRBD2 matches at 8 bases. The CDR3 length is 15 residues. Trimming cost V 6 bases and J 8 bases; bases outside gene matches: 12. Germline V CDR1 and CDR2: SNHLY, FYNNEI. Here the CDR3 reads CASRAGGSGSDEQFF. In DNA, the CDR3 is TGTGCCAGCAGGGCCGGCGGGAGCGGGAGCGATGAGCAGTTCTTC.

CDR3: CASSVDIRETQYF. In DNA form, the CDR3 reads TGTGCCAGCAGCGTGGACATTCGAGAGACCCAGTACTTC. V usage is TRBV9 and J usage is TRBJ2-5, with a weak D call TRBD1 (5 bases). V was pared by 2 bases and J by 4 bases, with 9 bases between. CDR3 length: 13 amino acids. CDR1 is SGDLS, CDR2 YYNGEE, per germline.

CDR3: CASSYGATGTGELFF. For the CDR3, the DNA is TGTGCCAGCAGTTATGGTGCTACGGGGACCGGGGAGCTGTTTTTT. This chain connects TRBV27 to TRBJ2-2; D is possibly TRBD2 (5 bases). The V gene lost 4 bases and the J gene lost 5 bases, with 14 bases spanning the gap. Germline V gene lookup returns CDR1 MNHEY and CDR2 SMNVEV (reference sequence). The CDR3 contains 15 residues.

This chain uses TRBV28 with TRBJ1-5; perhaps TRBD1 as D (6 bases). Germline CDR1 is MDHEN and CDR2 is SYDVKM. This CDR3 is 16 amino acids long. Trimming pared 4 bases from V and 7 bases from J, leaving 20 bases between. The CDR3 loop is CASSSPTAPGHQPQHF. The CDR3 DNA is TGTGCCAGCAGTTCTCCAACAGCACCGGGACACCAGCCCCAGCATTTT.

The V and J genes are TRBV5-4 and TRBJ1-2, with a tentative D call TRBD1 (6 bases). V dropped 2 bases and J dropped 2 bases, with 7 bases sitting between them. CDR1 and CDR2 from the germline V gene are SGHNT and YYREEE (reference sequence). The CDR3 contains 13 residues. The CDR3 sequence is CASSFTGNYGYTF. CDR3 in DNA: TGTGCCAGCAGCTTCACAGGGAACTATGGCTACACCTTC.